The clone carrying this T cell receptor beta chain was seen a single time. Its antigen is not known. The CDR3 spans 15 residues. V gave up 5 bases and J gave up 6 bases; unmatched junction bases: 13. Germline V gene data show CDR1 as PRHDT and CDR2 as FYEKMQ (reference sequence). Both 60 Vbeta primers and 13 Jbeta primers went into the PCR. Some clones are missing from TCRdb's copy, which holds only in-frame ones; the method was immunoSEQ multiplex PCR. The repertoire consists of over 100,000 clones, with roughly 80% occurring once and the leading ten covering less than 2.5%. Healthy bone marrow donors formed the donor group. The sample comes from a study of cytomegalovirus exposure and HLA in healthy donors. Findings and caveats of the study: Specificity for CMV antigens was confirmed in vitro for three of the CMV-associated chains. The study found most TCR sequences rare, yet found some public TCRs in many donors.

The sequenced sample consisted of PBMCs. This receptor was obtained from a young man in good health and CMV-seronegative. The J gene is TRBJ2-7, the V gene TRBV13; 7 nucleotides line up with TRBD2. The CDR3 region has the DNA TGTGCCAGCAGCGTCTCCGGGACTACAGCTAGCGAGCAGTACTTC. Translated: CASSVSGTTASEQYF.